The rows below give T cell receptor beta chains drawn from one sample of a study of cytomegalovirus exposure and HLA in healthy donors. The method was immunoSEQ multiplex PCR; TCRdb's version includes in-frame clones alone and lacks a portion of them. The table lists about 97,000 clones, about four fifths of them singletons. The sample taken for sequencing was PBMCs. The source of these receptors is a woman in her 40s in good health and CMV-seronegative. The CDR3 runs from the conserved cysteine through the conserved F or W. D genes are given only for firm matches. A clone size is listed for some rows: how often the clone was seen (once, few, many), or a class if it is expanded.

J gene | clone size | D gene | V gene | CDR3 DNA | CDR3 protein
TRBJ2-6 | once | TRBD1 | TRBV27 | TGTGCCAGCAGTGGAGGACAGGCGCTCTCTGGGGCCAACGTCCTGACTTTC | CASSGGQALSGANVLTF
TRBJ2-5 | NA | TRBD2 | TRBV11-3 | TGTGCCAGCAGCCCCGGGACTAGCGGGGGGGAAGAGACCCAGTACTTC | CASSPGTSGGEETQYF
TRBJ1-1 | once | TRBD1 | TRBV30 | TGTGCCTGGAGTCGGACAGGGAAAACTGAAGCTTTCTTT | CAWSRTGKTEAFF
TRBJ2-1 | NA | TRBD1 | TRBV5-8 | TGTGCCAGCAGCTTTGGGACAGGGTTTCGCGATGAGCAGTTCTTC | CASSFGTGFRDEQFF
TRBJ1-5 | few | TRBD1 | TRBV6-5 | TGTGCCAGCAGCCCGTTGGGGACAGAGGGACAGCCCCAGCATTTT | CASSPLGTEGQPQHF
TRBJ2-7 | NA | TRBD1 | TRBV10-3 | TGTGCCATCGGAGGACAGGGGGCGACGAAGGGCGAGCAGTACTTC | CAIGGQGATKGEQYF
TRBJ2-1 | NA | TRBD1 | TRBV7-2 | TGTGCCAGCAGCTCCCGACAGGGGTTCACCTACAATGAGCAGTTCTTC | CASSSRQGFTYNEQFF
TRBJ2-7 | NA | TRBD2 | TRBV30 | TGTGCCTCCCGAAGGGGAGGGAGCTCCTACGAGCAGTACTTC | CASRRGGSSYEQYF
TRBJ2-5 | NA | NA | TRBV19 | TGTGCCAGTAGTGTCAGGGAGACCCAGTACTTC | CASSVRETQYF
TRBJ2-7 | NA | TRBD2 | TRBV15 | TGTGCCACCAGCAGCCCCGGGACTAGTCTCTACGAGCAGTACTTC | CATSSPGTSLYEQYF
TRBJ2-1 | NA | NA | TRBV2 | TGTGCCAGCTTTACCCCCGTAGGCGGCAATGAGCAGTTCTTC | CASFTPVGGNEQFF
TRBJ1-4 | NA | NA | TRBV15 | TGTGCCACCAGCAGAGTGACAGCCCAAAATGAAAAACTGTTTTTT | CATSRVTAQNEKLFF
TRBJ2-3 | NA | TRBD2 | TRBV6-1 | TGTGCCAGCAGTGAACAGGGAGCGGGGGATCTCTGGGATACGCAGTATTTT | CASSEQGAGDLWDTQYF
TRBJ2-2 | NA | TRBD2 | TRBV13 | TGTGCCAGCAGCTTAACGTCCGGGACTACAACGATTTGGAACACCGGGGAGCTGTTTTTT | CASSLTSGTTTIWNTGELFF
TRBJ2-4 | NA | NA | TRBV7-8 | TGTGCCAGCAGCTTAAGTGGGACATCGAACGTGGGCCAGTACTTC | CASSLSGTSNVGQYF
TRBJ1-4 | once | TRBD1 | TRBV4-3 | TGCGCCACCAGTTATGACAGGGGAAAACTGTTTTTT | CATSYDRGKLFF
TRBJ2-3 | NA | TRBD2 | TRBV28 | TGTGCCAGCAGTTTATCGGTTGGGACTAGCGGGAAGGATACGCAGTATTTT | CASSLSVGTSGKDTQYF
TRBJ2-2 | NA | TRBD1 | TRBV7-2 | TGTGCCAGCAGCAAAGCCGGGACAGGGGGTAACACCGGGGAGCTGTTTTTT | CASSKAGTGGNTGELFF
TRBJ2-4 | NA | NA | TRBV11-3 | TGTGCCAGCAGCTTATCTACCCTCGGAAACATTCAGTACTTC | CASSLSTLGNIQYF
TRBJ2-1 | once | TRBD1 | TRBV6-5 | TGTGCCAGCAGTTATGACAGGGGGTCCTACAATGAGCAGTTCTTC | CASSYDRGSYNEQFF
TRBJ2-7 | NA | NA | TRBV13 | TGTGCCAGCAGCTCCTTCCGTTCCTACGAGCAGTACTTC | CASSSFRSYEQYF
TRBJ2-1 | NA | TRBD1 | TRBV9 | TGTGCCAGCAGCTCCTGGACAGGACCTTACAATGAGCAGTTCTTC | CASSSWTGPYNEQFF
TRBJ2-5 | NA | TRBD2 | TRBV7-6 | TGTGCCAGCAGCTTATCGGGACTAGCGAGGGTCCAAGAGACCCAGTACTTC | CASSLSGLARVQETQYF
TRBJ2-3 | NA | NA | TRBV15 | TGTGCCACCAGCAGAGTCGCGGGGTGGGCAGATACGCAGTATTTT | CATSRVAGWADTQYF
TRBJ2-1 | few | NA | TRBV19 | TGTGCCAGTAGTATAGTAGACAATGAGCAGTTCTTC | CASSIVDNEQFF
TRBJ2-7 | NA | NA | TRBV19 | TGTGCCAGTAAAGGACTGGAAACCTACGAGCAGTACTTC | CASKGLETYEQYF
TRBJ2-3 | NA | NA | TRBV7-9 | TGTGCCAGCAGCTTAATTCTCGGTCGCGTCCCAGATACGCAGTATTTT | CASSLILGRVPDTQYF
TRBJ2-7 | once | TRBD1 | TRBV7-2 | TGTGCCAGCAGCTTTTGGGCGGGGACAGGGCGCGAGCAGTACTTC | CASSFWAGTGREQYF
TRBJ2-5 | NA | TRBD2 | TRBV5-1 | TGCGCCAGCAGCCTCAGCGGGGAGGAGACCCAGTACTTC | CASSLSGEETQYF
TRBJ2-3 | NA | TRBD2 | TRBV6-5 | TGTGCCAGCAGTTCGACTAGCGGGAGCTCAGATACGCAGTATTTT | CASSSTSGSSDTQYF
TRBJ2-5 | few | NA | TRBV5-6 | TGTGCCTCCACAGGGGGGGCAGAGCAAGAGACCCAGTACTTC | CASTGGAEQETQYF
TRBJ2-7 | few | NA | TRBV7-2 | TGTGCCAGCAGCTTCAGCCTAGCCTACGAGCAGTACTTC | CASSFSLAYEQYF
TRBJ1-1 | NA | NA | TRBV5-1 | TGCGCCAGCAGAGTTCGTTCTCTAGGGGGACGGATAAACACTGAAGCTTTCTTT | CASRVRSLGGRINTEAFF
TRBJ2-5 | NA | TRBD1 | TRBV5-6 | TGTGCCAGCAGCTTGGATCCCACAGGGGGCGCGAAGACCCAGTACTTC | CASSLDPTGGAKTQYF
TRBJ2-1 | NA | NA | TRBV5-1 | TGCGCCAGCAGCTTGGCAGGGGTAAATGAGCAGTTCTTC | CASSLAGVNEQFF
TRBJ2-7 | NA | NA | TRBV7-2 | TGTGCCAGCAGCCCTGGAGGGGCCTACGAGCAGTACTTC | CASSPGGAYEQYF
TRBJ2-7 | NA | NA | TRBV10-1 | TGCGCCAGCAGCCCTAGCGCCAGCCCCTACGAGCAGTACTTC | CASSPSASPYEQYF
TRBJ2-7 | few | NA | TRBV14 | TGTGCCAGCAGCCCCATCACCGGCTCCTACGAGCAGTACTTC | CASSPITGSYEQYF
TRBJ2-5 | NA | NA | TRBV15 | TGTGCCACCAGGAGGGACTACCAAGAGACCCAGTACTTC | CATRRDYQETQYF
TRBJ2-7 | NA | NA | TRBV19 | TGTGCCAGTAGTCCTAGGGGATGGTACGAGCAGTACTTC | CASSPRGWYEQYF
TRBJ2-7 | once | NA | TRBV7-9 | TGTGCCAGCAGCCCCCCACCTATCGAGGTGAGAACCTACGAGCAGTACTTC | CASSPPPIEVRTYEQYF
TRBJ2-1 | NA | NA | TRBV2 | TGTGCCAGCAGCTTAGACAGGCGGGTAGTCCATGAGCAGTTCTTC | CASSLDRRVVHEQFF
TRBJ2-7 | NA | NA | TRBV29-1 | TGCAGCGTTGATCTAGGGGGCGAGCAGTACTTC | CSVDLGGEQYF
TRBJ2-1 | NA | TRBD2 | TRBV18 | TGTGCCAGCTCAAGCGGACTAGCGGGGGGCAATGAGCAGTTCTTC | CASSSGLAGGNEQFF
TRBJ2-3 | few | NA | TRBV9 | TGTGCCAGCAGCGTAGCACAGGGTACGCAGTATTTT | CASSVAQGTQYF
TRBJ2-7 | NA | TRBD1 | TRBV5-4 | TGTGCCAGCAGCCCCGGACAGGGCGCCGATGGGACCTACGAGCAGTACTTC | CASSPGQGADGTYEQYF